The entry that follows covers one TCR beta chain sequence. Its antigen is unknown. This sample is drawn from a study of T cell clonotyping in hematopoietic cell transplantation. The CDR3 runs to 13 residues. Germline CDR1 MNHEY, CDR2 SVGAGI. The V and J ends lost 6 bases and 4 bases respectively, with 10 bases between them. Study-level findings and limits: Graft donor and pretransplant recipient Inverse Simpson Index values predicted broader posttransplant TCR diversity.

The data were produced by immunoSEQ multiplex PCR, yet TCRdb's version contains in-frame clones alone and is incomplete. This table has over 10,000 clones, 85% to 95% appearing once. The chain links TRBV6-5 to TRBJ1-5; no clear D. The sample comprised peripheral blood mononuclear cells. This receptor was obtained from a woman aged 45 to 65 in good health. Some clones in this sample may be carry-over from other donors' samples. The CDR3 here is CASSKTRNQPQHF. DNA for the CDR3: TGTGCCAGCAGCAAGACAAGAAATCAGCCCCAGCATTTT.